This T cell receptor (beta chain) stems from a study of blood T cell repertoires in COVID-19. Study information: T cells, B-cell-depleted T cells, or PBMCs supplied cDNA or gDNA.

This clone is a singleton in its sample. This CDR3 spans 16 amino acids. Trimming removed 1 base from V and 4 bases from J; junction bases left unmatched: 2. The V gene's germline CDR1 is SGHTA and CDR2 FQGNSA. Original processing methods: Amplifying reference gene primers gave estimates of nucleated cell counts. Some clones are missing from TCRdb's copy, which holds only in-frame ones; the method was immunoSEQ multiplex PCR. From that table come the V and J calls and clone size; the DNA was used to work out D and trimming. The sample includes 150,000 to 200,000 clones, approximately 84% of them seen just once.

Material: peripheral blood. The receptor's source is an elderly woman with acute or convalescent COVID-19. The chain links TRBV7-2 to TRBJ2-5; TRBD2 agrees at 14 bases. The CDR3 sequence is CASSLGLAGGRETQYF. The CDR3 coding sequence is TGTGCCAGCAGCTTAGGACTAGCGGGAGGGCGAGAGACCCAGTACTTC.